This T cell receptor beta chain was found in a study of blood T cell repertoires in COVID-19. Study context: Some COVID-19 samples were acute and others convalescent; all came from the United States, Italy and Spain.

The germline V gene encodes CDR1 MGHRA and CDR2 YSYEKL. V dropped 0 bases and J dropped 2 bases, with 10 bases sitting between them. The CDR3 contains 15 residues. How the authors handled the data: The assay estimated nucleated cells by amplifying reference gene primers. Measured with immunoSEQ multiplex PCR; TCRdb has only the in-frame clones, and not every one. V and J calls and clone size are copied from that table; D and trimming were computed from the DNA. The data contain around 370,000 clones, 88% of them singletons. Sequencing was performed on peripheral blood. The chain links TRBV4-1 to TRBJ1-1; tentative D call: TRBD1 (5 bases). The TCR was taken from a woman aged 65 to 85 with COVID-19, enrolled during active disease. CDR3 sequence: CASSQDRTRNTEAFF. The CDR3 nucleotides are TGCGCCAGCAGCCAAGATCGGACACGCAACACTGAAGCTTTCTTT.